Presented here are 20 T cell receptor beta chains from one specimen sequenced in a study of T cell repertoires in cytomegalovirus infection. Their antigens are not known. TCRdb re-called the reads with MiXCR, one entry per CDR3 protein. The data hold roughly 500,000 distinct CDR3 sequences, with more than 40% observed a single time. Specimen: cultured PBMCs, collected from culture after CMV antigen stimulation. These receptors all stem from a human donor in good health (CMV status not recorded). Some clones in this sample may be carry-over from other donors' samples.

CDR3 in DNA: TGTGCCAGCAGCGAAGCTAGCGGGGGGCCTGTAGCGCAGTATTTT. Translating gives CASSEASGGPVAQYF. V and J are TRBV7-6 and TRBJ2-3, with 11 bases identical to TRBD2. V was clipped by 5 bases and J by 10 bases; unmatched bases: 11. There are 15 residues in the CDR3. Per the germline V gene, CDR1 is SGHVS and CDR2 is FNYEAQ.

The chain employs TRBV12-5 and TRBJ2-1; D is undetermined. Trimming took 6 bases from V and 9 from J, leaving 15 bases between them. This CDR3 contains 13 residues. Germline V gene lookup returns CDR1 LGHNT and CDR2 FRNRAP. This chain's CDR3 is CASGLTLGGEQFF. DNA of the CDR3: TGTGCTAGTGGCCTAACCTTGGGCGGTGAGCAGTTCTTC.

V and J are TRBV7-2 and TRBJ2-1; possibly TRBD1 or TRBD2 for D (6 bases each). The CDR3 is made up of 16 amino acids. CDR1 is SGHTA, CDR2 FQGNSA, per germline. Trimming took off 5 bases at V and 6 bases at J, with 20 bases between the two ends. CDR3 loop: CASSPRGVAGLNEQFF. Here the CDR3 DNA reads TGTGCCAGCAGCCCTAGGGGGGTAGCAGGACTCAATGAGCAGTTCTTC.

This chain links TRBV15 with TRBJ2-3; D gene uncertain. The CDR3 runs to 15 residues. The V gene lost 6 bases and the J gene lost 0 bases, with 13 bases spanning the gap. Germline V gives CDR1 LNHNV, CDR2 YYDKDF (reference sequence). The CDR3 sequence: CATSAPRVSTDTQYF. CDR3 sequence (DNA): TGTGCCACCAGTGCCCCCCGGGTCAGCACAGATACGCAGTATTTT.

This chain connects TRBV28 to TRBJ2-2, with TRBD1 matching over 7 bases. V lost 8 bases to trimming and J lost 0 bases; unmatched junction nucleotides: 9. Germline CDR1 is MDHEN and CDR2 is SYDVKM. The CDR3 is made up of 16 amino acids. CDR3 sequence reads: CASPPPGTANTGELFF. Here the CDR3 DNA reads TGTGCCAGCCCCCCCCCCGGGACAGCGAACACCGGGGAGCTGTTTTTT.

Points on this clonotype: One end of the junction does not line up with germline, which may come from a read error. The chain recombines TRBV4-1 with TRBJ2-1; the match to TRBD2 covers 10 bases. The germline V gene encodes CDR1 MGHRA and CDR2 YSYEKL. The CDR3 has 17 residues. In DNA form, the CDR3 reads TGTGCCAGCAGCCTTCGGCCTAGCGGGAGTAGGTACAATGAGCAGTTCTTC. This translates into CASSLRPSGSRYNEQFF.

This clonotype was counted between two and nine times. The CDR3 spells CSASRDPYNEQFF. Written as DNA, the CDR3 is TGCAGTGCATCCCGGGACCCCTACAATGAGCAGTTCTTC. This chain uses TRBV20-1 with TRBJ2-1; D is possibly TRBD1 or TRBD2 (5 bases each). The germline V and J ends were trimmed by 6 bases and 2 bases, with 11 bases remaining between them. The CDR3 spans 13 residues. Germline-derived CDR1 and CDR2 are DFQATT and SNEGSKA (reference sequence).

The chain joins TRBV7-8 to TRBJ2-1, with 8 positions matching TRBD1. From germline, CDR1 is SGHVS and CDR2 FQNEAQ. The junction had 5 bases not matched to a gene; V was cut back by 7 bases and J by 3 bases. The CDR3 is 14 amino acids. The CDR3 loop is CASTGGVLYNEQFF. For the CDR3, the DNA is TGTGCCAGCACAGGGGGCGTTCTCTACAATGAGCAGTTCTTC.

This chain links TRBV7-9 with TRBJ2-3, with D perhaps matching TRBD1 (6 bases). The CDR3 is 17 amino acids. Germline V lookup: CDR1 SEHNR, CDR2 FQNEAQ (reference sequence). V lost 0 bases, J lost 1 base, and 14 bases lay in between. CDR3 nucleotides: TGTGCCAGCAGCTTAGCCTACAGGGTCCCAGGCACAGATACGCAGTATTTT. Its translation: CASSLAYRVPGTDTQYF.

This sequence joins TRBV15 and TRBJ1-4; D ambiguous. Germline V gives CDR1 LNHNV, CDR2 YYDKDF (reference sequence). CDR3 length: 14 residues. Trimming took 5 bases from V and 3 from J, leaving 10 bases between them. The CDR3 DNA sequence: TGTGCCACCAGCGAGACACAGTCTAATGAAAAACTGTTTTTT. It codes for CATSETQSNEKLFF.

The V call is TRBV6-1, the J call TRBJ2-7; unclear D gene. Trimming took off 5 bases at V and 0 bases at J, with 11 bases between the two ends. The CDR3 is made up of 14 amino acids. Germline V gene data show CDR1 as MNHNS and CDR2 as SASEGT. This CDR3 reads CASSQRLNSYEQYF. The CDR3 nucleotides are TGTGCCAGCAGTCAGCGCTTAAACTCCTACGAGCAGTACTTC.

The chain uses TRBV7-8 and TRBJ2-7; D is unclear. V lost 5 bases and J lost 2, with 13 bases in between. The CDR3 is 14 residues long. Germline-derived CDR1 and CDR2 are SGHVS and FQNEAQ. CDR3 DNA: TGTGCCAGCAGCAAAGGGCCAGCCCCCTACGAGCAGTACTTC. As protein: CASSKGPAPYEQYF.

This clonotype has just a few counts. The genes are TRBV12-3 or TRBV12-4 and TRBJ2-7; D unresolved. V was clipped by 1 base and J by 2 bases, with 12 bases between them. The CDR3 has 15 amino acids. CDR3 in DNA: TGTGCCAGCAGTTTAGAGTTCGCGTTTACCTACGAGCAGTACTTC. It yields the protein CASSLEFAFTYEQYF.

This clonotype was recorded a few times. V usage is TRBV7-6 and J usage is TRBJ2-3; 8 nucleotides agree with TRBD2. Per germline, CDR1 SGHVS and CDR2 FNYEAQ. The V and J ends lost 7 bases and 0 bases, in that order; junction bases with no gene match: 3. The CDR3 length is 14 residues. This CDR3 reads CASKGGGSTDTQYF. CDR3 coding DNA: TGTGCCAGCAAGGGCGGGGGGAGCACAGATACGCAGTATTTT.

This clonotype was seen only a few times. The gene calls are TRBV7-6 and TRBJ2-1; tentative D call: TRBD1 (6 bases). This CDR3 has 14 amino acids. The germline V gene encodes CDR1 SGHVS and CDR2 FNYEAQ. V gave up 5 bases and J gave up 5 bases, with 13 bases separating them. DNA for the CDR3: TGTGCCAGCAGCCCCCGGGACAAAAACAATGAGCAGTTCTTC. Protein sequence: CASSPRDKNNEQFF.

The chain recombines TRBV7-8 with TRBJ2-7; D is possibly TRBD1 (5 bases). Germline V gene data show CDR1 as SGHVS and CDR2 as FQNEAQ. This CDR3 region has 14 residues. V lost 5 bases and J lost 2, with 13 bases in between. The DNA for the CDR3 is TGTGCCAGCAGCCCCCGCAGGGAACCCTACGAGCAGTACTTC. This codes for CASSPRREPYEQYF.

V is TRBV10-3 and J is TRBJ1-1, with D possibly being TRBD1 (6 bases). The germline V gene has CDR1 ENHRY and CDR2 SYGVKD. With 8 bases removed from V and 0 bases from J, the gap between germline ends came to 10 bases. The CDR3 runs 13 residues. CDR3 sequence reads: CAIGRGMNTEAFF. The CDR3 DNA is TGTGCCATCGGGAGGGGGATGAACACTGAAGCTTTCTTT.

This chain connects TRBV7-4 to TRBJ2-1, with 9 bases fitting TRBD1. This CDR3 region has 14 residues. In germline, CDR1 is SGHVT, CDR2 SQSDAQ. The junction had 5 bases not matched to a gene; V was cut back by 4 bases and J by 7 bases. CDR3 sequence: CASSSFGQGNEQFF. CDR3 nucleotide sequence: TGTGCCAGCAGCTCGTTTGGACAGGGGAATGAGCAGTTCTTC.

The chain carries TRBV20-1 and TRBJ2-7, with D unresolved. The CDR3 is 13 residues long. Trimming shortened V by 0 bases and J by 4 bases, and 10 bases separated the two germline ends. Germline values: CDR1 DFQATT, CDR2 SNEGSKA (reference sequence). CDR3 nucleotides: TGCAGTGCTAGAGACAACCTTCCGTACGAGCAGTACTTC. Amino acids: CSARDNLPYEQYF.

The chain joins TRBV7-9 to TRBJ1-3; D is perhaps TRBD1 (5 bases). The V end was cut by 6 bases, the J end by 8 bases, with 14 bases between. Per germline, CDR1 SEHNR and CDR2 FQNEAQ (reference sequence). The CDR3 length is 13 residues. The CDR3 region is CASRLTGADTIYF. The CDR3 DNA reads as TGTGCCAGCAGATTAACAGGCGCGGACACCATATATTTT.